The 3 T cell receptor beta chains below were found in one sample sequenced in a study of T cell responses to AZD1222 COVID-19 vaccine. Using immunoSEQ multiplex PCR, the repertoire was profiled, and TCRdb retains in-frame clones only, with some absent. This sample carries 120,000 or so clones, 75% to 90% of them seen once, and the ten largest clones take approximately 3.3%. The input for sequencing was peripheral blood, taken on day 0 of AZD1222 vaccination. The receptors derive from an adult in good health.

The CDR3 region is CASSAITGGNQPQHF. DNA of the CDR3: TGTGCCAGCAGCGCGATTACAGGGGGCAATCAGCCCCAGCATTTT. This chain uses TRBV7-2 with TRBJ1-5; 7 nucleotides align to TRBD1. Germline trimming cut 5 bases from V and 2 bases from J; bases unmatched to any gene: 6. Germline CDR1 reads SGHTA; CDR2 reads FQGNSA. This CDR3 is built from 15 residues.

This chain connects TRBV7-6 to TRBJ2-2; 8 bases are shared with TRBD2. J lost 4 bases, V lost 10 bases, and 11 bases had no gene match. This CDR3 region has 15 residues. CDR1 and CDR2 (germline): SGHVS, FNYEAQ. CDR3 in DNA: TGTGCCATCCAAGGAGCGGGAGCCGGCACCGGGGAGCTGTTTTTT. Translating it yields CAIQGAGAGTGELFF. Variable domain in full (rest from reference TRBV7-6 and TRBJ2-2): GAGVSQSPRYKVTKRGQDVALRCDPISGHVSLYWYRQALGQGPEFLTYFNYEAQQDKSGLPNDRFSAERPEGSISTLTIQRTEQRDSAMYRCAIQGAGAGTGELFFGEGSRLTVL.

This clone came up once. The chain recombines TRBV7-2 with TRBJ1-1; D not certain. The length of the CDR3 is 15 residues. Trimming pared 2 bases from V and 0 bases from J, leaving 10 bases between. Germline loops: CDR1 SGHTA, CDR2 FQGNSA. CDR3 nucleotides: TGTGCCAGCAGCTTACGTGGGAGCATGAACACTGAAGCTTTCTTT. This codes for CASSLRGSMNTEAFF.